This is a list of T cell receptor beta chains from one sample in a study of cytomegalovirus exposure and HLA in healthy donors. Assay: immunoSEQ multiplex PCR; the TCRdb copy retains only in-frame clones and omits some. This repertoire includes tens of thousands of clones. The sequencing input was PBMCs. Receptors originate from a man over 45 in good health and CMV-seronegative. Each CDR3 is given with its conserved first and last residue. The D gene is left open where the match is weak.

>TRBV5-4|TRBJ2-2|TRBD2
CASSPGVSGGLELFF
TGTGCCAGCAGCCCAGGGGTTAGCGGGGGGCTGGAGCTGTTTTTT
>TRBV29-1|TRBJ1-1|TRBD1
CSVAGQPEAFF
TGCAGCGTGGCGGGACAGCCCGAAGCTTTCTTT
>TRBV30|TRBJ1-2|TRBD1
CAGVADRGNYGYTF
TGTGCCGGAGTTGCGGACAGGGGTAACTATGGCTACACCTTC
>TRBV28|TRBJ1-3|-
CASSLSDRSSGNTIYF
TGTGCCAGCAGTCTCAGCGACCGTAGCTCTGGAAACACCATATATTTT
>TRBV9|TRBJ2-3|TRBD2
CASSALAGGFTDTQYF
TGTGCCAGCAGCGCACTAGCGGGGGGGTTCACAGATACGCAGTATTTT
>TRBV11-1|TRBJ1-3|TRBD1
CAIPGQGTGNTIYF
TGTGCCATCCCGGGACAGGGGACCGGAAACACCATATATTTT
>TRBV5-1|TRBJ1-2|-
CASSEGINYGYTF
TGCGCCAGCAGTGAGGGTATAAACTATGGCTACACCTTC
>TRBV2|TRBJ1-2|-
CASREGLTLFGYTF
TGTGCCAGCAGGGAGGGGCTAACTCTATTCGGCTACACCTTC
>TRBV27|TRBJ2-2|-
CASCQGITGELFF
TGTGCCAGCTGCCAGGGGATCACCGGGGAGCTGTTTTTT
>TRBV19|TRBJ2-5|-
CASSRGRTQETQYF
TGTGCCAGTAGTAGAGGACGGACTCAAGAGACCCAGTACTTC
>TRBV5-1|TRBJ2-7|-
CASSTTPGLKFGEQYF
TGCGCCAGCAGCACTACCCCGGGACTTAAATTCGGCGAGCAGTACTTC
>TRBV19|TRBJ1-5|-
CASSKEDRIQPQHF
TGTGCCAGTAGTAAGGAGGACAGAATTCAGCCCCAGCATTTT
>TRBV6-5|TRBJ1-2|-
CASSPTVVYGYTF
TGTGCCAGCAGTCCGACAGTTGTATATGGCTACACCTTC
>TRBV23-1|TRBJ2-7|-
CASSQFDRPREQYF
TGCGCCAGCAGTCAATTCGACAGGCCGAGGGAGCAGTACTTC
>TRBV27|TRBJ2-3|-
CASSFEGRGADTQYF
TGTGCCAGCAGTTTCGAGGGCAGGGGGGCAGATACGCAGTATTTT
>TRBV6-5|TRBJ1-1|TRBD1
CASSYSDRGIEAFF
TGTGCCAGCAGTTACTCGGACAGGGGAATTGAAGCTTTCTTT
>TRBV27|TRBJ2-7|-
CASSIGTLSYEQYF
TGTGCCAGCAGTATCGGGACTTTATCATACGAGCAGTACTTC